This T cell receptor (beta chain) was captured by sequencing in a study of blood T cell repertoires in COVID-19 (TCRdb year 2020). The study in broad terms: Samples covering the acute and convalescent phases of COVID-19 were provided by collaborators in the United States, Italy and Spain. Sample metadata almost always included a de-identified subject ID, COVID-19 status, age in years and sex. The samples were drawn from the first 160 participants of the ongoing ImmuneRACE study and from over 950 subjects provided by 6 global collaborators. Where available, HLA class I and class II types were taken from metadata supplied by the sample provider and were not determined by assay-based typing. A freely available public database, intended as a resource for researchers studying the immune response to SARS-CoV-2, is where the repertoires were released. The material from the prospective study consisted of cDNA or gDNA derived from T cells, B-cell-depleted T cells, or PBMCs. Deeply sampled blood TCRbeta repertoires from subjects exposed to, actively infected with, or recovered from COVID-19 were included in the dataset.

The collaborating institutions used their own protocols to collect whole blood in K2EDTA tubes. For TCRbeta analysis, collaborator samples were shipped as frozen whole blood, as isolated PBMCs, or as DNA extracted from either sample type. What the study reported, not specific to this receptor: The amount of clinical and demographic metadata varied by source and participant and was provided uncurated.

The CDR3 runs 17 residues from the cysteine to the phenylalanine. The entry retains the CDR3 DNA only, 51 bases that are in frame from base 1. The germline V gene supplies CDR1 SGHVS and CDR2 FQNEAQ. V is pared back by 4 bases and J by 0 bases, with 13 bases lying between the germline termini. The immunoSEQ Assay, a bias-controlled multiplex PCR, was used to amplify TCRbeta CDR3 regions from genomic DNA. The paper's data handling went like this. The number of nucleated cells in each sample was estimated from the amplification of reference gene primers within the assay. To quantify the absolute abundance of each unique TCRbeta CDR3 rearrangement, sequence reads were collapsed and filtered. For each sample, productive Simpson clonality was calculated as the square root of Simpson's diversity index over productive rearrangements. Here the immuneACCESS table is served through TCRdb, limited to in-frame sequences with V and J called. Missing clones are a known gap in these copies; in checked studies unresolved V genes cover under half, and the rest lacks a known reason. V and J calls and clone size are those listed in that table; D and trimming were worked out from the DNA. The sample table records some 120,000 clones; about 90% of these occur just once. The ten most abundant clones make up 3.5% to 4.5% of the sample.

As concerns this clone: Its antigen remains undetermined. Base qualities are missing; no much larger clone stands one base away.

Sequencing was carried out using peripheral blood. This receptor was identified in a woman aged 55-69 years with acute or convalescent COVID-19. The chain employs TRBV7-8 and TRBJ2-6; perhaps TRBD2 is the D gene, with 6 bases matching. CDR3 region: CASSWGGISSGANVLTF. The DNA sequence follows: TGTGCCAGCAGCTGGGGCGGGATCAGCTCTGGGGCCAACGTCCTGACTTTC.